One sample yielded the 26 T cell receptor beta chains listed below, sequenced in a study of OX40 agonist ivuxolimab in advanced cancers. Here immunoSEQ multiplex PCR was the method, and the copy in TCRdb shows in-frame clones only, minus some. Here the sample spans some 66,000 clones, over 80% being singletons. The sequencing here drew on CD4+ or CD8+ T cells sorted from blood, taken in a trial of the OX40 agonist ivuxolimab. The receptors were gathered from an adult with an advanced solid tumor such as melanoma, head and neck, liver or kidney cancer.

This clone showed up just once. This chain joins TRBV2 and TRBJ1-4; TRBD1 might be the D (6 bases). The CDR3 extends over 13 amino acids. The V and J ends lost 7 bases and 9 bases respectively, with 15 bases between them. Germline V gene sequence: CDR1 SNHLY, CDR2 FYNNEI. In DNA form, the CDR3 reads TGTGCCAGCACCGAAACACAGGGACAAAAACTGTTTTTT. Translated, it gives CASTETQGQKLFF.

This CDR3 reads CGSAWTGGAGDTDTQYF. CDR3 in DNA: TGCGGCTCGGCCTGGACAGGGGGCGCGGGGGACACAGATACGCAGTATTTT. V gene TRBV5-1 combines with J gene TRBJ2-3, with 11 bases fitting TRBD1. The CDR3 contains 17 residues. Per germline, CDR1 SGHRS and CDR2 YFSETQ.

This CDR3 is CASGSVLEGAYGYTF. DNA for the CDR3: TGTGCCAGCGGTTCCGTGTTGGAGGGGGCCTATGGCTACACCTTC. The rearrangement uses TRBV6-6 and TRBJ1-2, with 7 positions matching TRBD1. Germline CDR1 is MNHNY and CDR2 is SVGAGI (reference sequence). Trimming removed 8 bases from V and 4 bases from J; junction bases left unmatched: 13. The CDR3 has 15 amino acids.

The chain uses TRBV7-9 and TRBJ1-2; TRBD1 might be the D (5 bases). The ends were cut back, 6 bases at V and 3 bases at J, with 11 bases in the middle. In germline, CDR1 is SEHNR, CDR2 FQNEAQ (reference sequence). The CDR3 covers 13 residues. This CDR3 is CASSEGGDYGYTF. In nucleotides, the CDR3 is TGTGCCAGCAGTGAAGGAGGGGACTATGGCTACACCTTC.

J is TRBJ2-1 and V is TRBV5-5; 7 nucleotides align to TRBD2. This CDR3 contains 15 residues. Looked up from germline, CDR1 is SGHKS and CDR2 is YYEKEE (reference sequence). After removal of 4 bases from V and 5 bases from J, the junction contained 9 bases not matched to a gene. DNA of the CDR3: TGTGCCAGCAGCCCCCGGGACTACCTGAACAATGAGCAGTTCTTC. It specifies CASSPRDYLNNEQFF.

This clone was observed a few times. This chain connects TRBV6-6 to TRBJ2-7, with D perhaps matching TRBD2 (5 bases). CDR3 length: 13 amino acids. Trimming shortened V by 4 bases and J by 0 bases, and 7 bases separated the two germline ends. Germline loops: CDR1 MNHNY, CDR2 SVGAGI (reference sequence). The CDR3 DNA is TGTGCCAGCAGTTCCCGGGACTCCTACGAGCAGTACTTC. This translates into CASSSRDSYEQYF.

The V and J genes are TRBV12-5 and TRBJ2-5; 7 bases are shared with TRBD1. Trimming at V came to 6 bases and at J to 5 bases, leaving 9 bases not matched to a gene. The CDR3 spans 14 residues. Germline V gene data show CDR1 as LGHNT and CDR2 as FRNRAP. The CDR3 DNA sequence: TGTGCTAGTGGGGCAGGGGGTAGTTTGGAGACCCAGTACTTC. Protein sequence: CASGAGGSLETQYF.

This clone was detected only once. The rearrangement joins TRBV9 to TRBJ2-1; D remains ambiguous. Germline V gene lookup returns CDR1 SGDLS and CDR2 YYNGEE. The CDR3 runs to 14 residues. V dropped 4 bases and J dropped 2 bases, with 10 bases sitting between them. CDR3: CASSPPGTYNEQFF. CDR3 bases: TGTGCCAGCAGCCCCCCCGGAACCTACAATGAGCAGTTCTTC.

The chain has TRBV14 and TRBJ2-7; D may be TRBD1 (5 bases). This CDR3 region has 15 residues. Trimming pared 0 bases from V and 4 bases from J, leaving 13 bases between. Germline CDR1 is SGHDN and CDR2 is FVKESK. The CDR3 DNA reads as TGTGCCAGCAGCCAAGATCATGCCTCAGGGTACGAGCAGTACTTC. This gives the protein CASSQDHASGYEQYF.

CDR3 loop: CASRPSQNQPQHF. Here the CDR3 DNA reads TGTGCCAGCCGCCCGTCACAGAATCAGCCCCAGCATTTT. The chain has TRBV28 and TRBJ1-5; no firm D call. CDR3 length: 13 amino acids. V was trimmed by 8 bases and J by 4 bases, leaving 12 bases between them. Germline values: CDR1 MDHEN, CDR2 SYDVKM.

Relative to its sample, this clone is medium-sized. The V and J genes are TRBV10-3 and TRBJ2-7; maybe TRBD1 (6 bases). Germline CDR1 is ENHRY and CDR2 is SYGVKD. V dropped 7 bases and J dropped 5 bases, with 12 bases sitting between them. This CDR3 is built from 12 residues. The CDR3 bases are TGTGCCATCAACCGGGACACTGACGAGCAGTACTTC. As protein: CAINRDTDEQYF.

The chain carries TRBV7-2 and TRBJ1-2, with D unclear. Looked up from germline, CDR1 is SGHTA and CDR2 is FQGNSA. The V end lost 5 bases, the J end lost 4 bases, and 11 bases lay between the germline ends. This CDR3 contains 13 residues. CDR3 nucleotide sequence: TGTGCCAGCAGCACCCGGGAGGGCTATGGCTACACCTTC. Amino acids: CASSTREGYGYTF.

The chain uses TRBV7-2 and TRBJ2-1, with 11 bases aligning to TRBD2. V was clipped by 5 bases and J by 8 bases; unmatched bases: 8. Germline V lookup: CDR1 SGHTA, CDR2 FQGNSA. The CDR3 contains 15 residues. The CDR3 reads CASSLRLAGKHEQFF. DNA of the CDR3: TGTGCCAGCAGCCTAAGACTAGCGGGAAAACATGAGCAGTTCTTC.

The V gene is TRBV7-3, the J gene TRBJ2-3; D might be TRBD2 (5 bases). Germline CDR1 is SGHTA and CDR2 is FQGTGA. The CDR3 spans 17 residues. V lost 4 bases and J lost 2, with 19 bases in between. The CDR3 loop is CASSSPSGGLPTDTQYF. The CDR3, as DNA: TGTGCCAGCAGCTCCCCCTCTGGCGGGTTACCCACAGATACGCAGTATTTT.

The chain carries TRBV4-2 and TRBJ2-7, with TRBD1 matching over 9 bases. The CDR3 spans 14 residues. The V gene's germline CDR1 is LGHNA and CDR2 YNFKEQ. V was clipped by 2 bases and J by 2 bases; unmatched bases: 1. CDR3 loop: CASSQTGGPYEQYF. CDR3 bases: TGTGCCAGCAGCCAAACAGGGGGCCCCTACGAGCAGTACTTC.

The rearrangement joins TRBV5-1 to TRBJ1-1; D unresolved. V gave up 0 bases and J gave up 2 bases, with 11 bases separating them. This CDR3 has 15 residues. CDR1 is SGHRS and CDR2 is YFSETQ in the germline V gene. The CDR3 region is CASSLGAVLNTEAFF. The CDR3 DNA follows: TGCGCCAGCAGCTTGGGGGCAGTACTAAACACTGAAGCTTTCTTT.

V gene TRBV6-5 combines with J gene TRBJ2-1, with 7 bases fitting TRBD2. V was clipped by 2 bases and J by 6 bases; unmatched bases: 7. Germline CDR1 is MNHEY and CDR2 is SVGAGI. The CDR3 is made up of 15 amino acids. The CDR3, as DNA: TGTGCCAGCAGTTACGGTGGGAGGGGAGGCAATGAGCAGTTCTTC. Protein: CASSYGGRGGNEQFF.

This clone was detected a few times. This chain links TRBV11-2 with TRBJ2-7; 10 bases line up with TRBD1. CDR3 size: 14 residues. Germline-derived CDR1 and CDR2 are SGHAT and FQNNGV. V trimming: 5 bases; J trimming: 7 bases; junction bases outside the gene matches: 8. The CDR3 nucleotides read TGTGCCAGCAGCCAGGCGACAGGGGGCGGTGAGCAGTACTTC. It translates to CASSQATGGGEQYF.

V is TRBV19 and J is TRBJ2-7, with TRBD2 matching 7 bases. Trimming cost V 5 bases and J 4 bases; bases outside gene matches: 5. The germline gives CDR1 LNHDA, CDR2 SQIVND (reference sequence). The CDR3 has 13 amino acids. The CDR3 bases are TGTGCCAGTAGTTCGTTAGCGGGTTACGAGCAGTACTTC. It translates to CASSSLAGYEQYF.

The chain links TRBV5-6 to TRBJ1-1, with TRBD1 as a possible D gene (6 bases). CDR3 length: 16 residues. Trimming cost V 2 bases and J 1 base, with 15 bases left between them. Germline CDR1 reads SGHDT; CDR2 reads YYEEEE. The CDR3 here is CASSLVGGRTNTEAFF. The CDR3 region has the DNA TGTGCCAGCAGCTTAGTCGGGGGGCGGACGAACACTGAAGCTTTCTTT.

The chain carries TRBV7-9 and TRBJ2-1; weak D call: TRBD2 (6 bases). CDR1 and CDR2 (germline): SEHNR, FQNEAQ (reference sequence). V was trimmed by 0 bases and J by 4 bases, leaving 10 bases between them. This CDR3 spans 15 amino acids. For the CDR3, the DNA is TGTGCCAGCAGCTTAGCCGCCGGGAGTTACAATGAGCAGTTCTTC. Its protein is CASSLAAGSYNEQFF.

V gene TRBV19 combines with J gene TRBJ2-7; D tentatively fits TRBD1 or TRBD2 (5 bases each). The germline V gene encodes CDR1 LNHDA and CDR2 SQIVND (reference sequence). Trimming removed 3 bases from V and 0 bases from J, with 12 bases in between. The CDR3 length is 15 residues. DNA of the CDR3: TGTGCCAGTAGTATCACGGCAGGGAGCTCCTACGAGCAGTACTTC. This translates into CASSITAGSSYEQYF.

The chain has TRBV19 and TRBJ2-5, with TRBD1 matching over 10 bases. Trimming cost V 10 bases and J 6 bases; bases outside gene matches: 8. From germline, CDR1 is LNHDA and CDR2 SQIVND (reference sequence). This CDR3 spans 13 amino acids. For the CDR3, the DNA is TGTGCCACGGGGACAGGGGCGGCGAAGACCCAGTACTTC. This encodes CATGTGAAKTQYF.

The V call is TRBV28, the J call TRBJ1-2; D gene unclear. This CDR3 is 11 amino acids long. V lost 3 bases and J 4 bases, leaving 3 bases between the germline ends. Germline lookup yields CDR1 MDHEN and CDR2 SYDVKM. This CDR3 is CASSFGYGYTF. The CDR3, as DNA: TGTGCCAGCAGTTTCGGCTATGGCTACACCTTC.

This clone was seen a few times. This sequence joins TRBV19 and TRBJ2-7; D is possibly TRBD1 (5 bases). Trimming removed 5 bases at V and 5 bases at J, with 16 bases between. CDR1 and CDR2 (germline): LNHDA, SQIVND (reference sequence). The CDR3 covers 14 residues. The CDR3 loop is CASSHQGRANEQYF. The DNA for the CDR3 is TGTGCCAGTAGTCACCAGGGCCGAGCGAACGAGCAGTACTTC.

The J gene is TRBJ2-7, the V gene TRBV10-3; D gene uncertain. The CDR3 contains 14 residues. Looked up from germline, CDR1 is ENHRY and CDR2 is SYGVKD. V was trimmed by 3 bases and J by 6 bases, leaving 15 bases between them. Here the CDR3 DNA reads TGTGCCATCAGTGATAGAGGAGATGGGTTCGAGCAGTACTTC. As protein: CAISDRGDGFEQYF.